Below, 30 T cell receptor beta chains from the same sample are listed, as sequenced in a study of blood T cell repertoires in COVID-19. Produced via immunoSEQ multiplex PCR; TCRdb's table is partial and in-frame only. The sample holds 100,000 to 150,000 clones; roughly 86% are singletons and the top ten take about an eighth. Sequenced sample: peripheral blood. These receptor sequences come from a woman in her 70s with COVID-19, enrolled during active disease.

CDR3 nucleotide sequence: TGTGCCAGCAGTCCCCGAGATTTTAGCACAGATACGCAGTATTTT. It encodes CASSPRDFSTDTQYF. This chain connects TRBV6-5 to TRBJ2-3; D gene uncertain. Germline V CDR1 and CDR2: MNHEY, SVGAGI. The CDR3 runs to 15 residues. V was cut by 5 bases and J by 0 bases, with 12 bases left in between.

The chain carries TRBV10-1 and TRBJ2-1; possible D gene TRBD2, 6 bases. Germline V gene lookup returns CDR1 WNHNN and CDR2 SYGVQD (reference sequence). V was shortened by 5 bases and J by 1 base, with 15 bases between the two germline ends. There are 16 residues in the CDR3. The CDR3 loop reads CASSPLVAASYNEQFF. The CDR3 nucleotides read TGCGCCAGCAGTCCCTTAGTAGCGGCGTCCTACAATGAGCAGTTCTTC.

The chain is built from TRBV5-1 and TRBJ1-2, with 8 bases identical to TRBD1. The germline CDR1 and CDR2 sequences are SGHRS and YFSETQ. This CDR3 spans 14 amino acids. V was pared by 5 bases and J by 8 bases, with 11 bases of the junction left unmatched. The CDR3, as DNA: TGCGCCAGCAGGCCTCGCCAGGGGGCAGAGGGCTACACCTTC. Translating gives CASRPRQGAEGYTF.

This clone was observed a handful of times. The chain recombines TRBV5-1 with TRBJ1-2; 8 nucleotides line up with TRBD1. CDR3 size: 14 residues. V gave up 6 bases and J gave up 4 bases; unmatched junction bases: 8. In germline, CDR1 is SGHRS, CDR2 YFSETQ. The CDR3 loop reads CASKPGQEPYGYTF. DNA of the CDR3: TGCGCCAGCAAGCCGGGACAGGAACCCTATGGCTACACCTTC.

The J gene is TRBJ2-5, the V gene TRBV15; the match to TRBD2 covers 8 bases. The CDR3 is 15 residues long. J gave up 6 bases and V 0 bases, and 6 bases lay outside the gene matches. Germline CDR1 LNHNV, CDR2 YYDKDF (reference sequence). The CDR3 DNA follows: TGTGCCACCAGCAGAGATTCAGCGGGGGTAAAGACCCAGTACTTC. Amino acids: CATSRDSAGVKTQYF. Combining the CDR3 with reference TRBV15 and TRBJ2-5 gives the whole variable domain DAMVIQNPRYQVTQFGKPVTLSCSQTLNHNVMYWYQQKSSQAPKLLFHYYDKDFNNEADTPDNFQSRRPNTSFCFLDIRSPGLGDTAMYLCATSRDSAGVKTQYFGPGTRLLVL.

The rearrangement uses TRBV30 and TRBJ1-2; D might be TRBD1 (6 bases). The germline V gene encodes CDR1 GTSNPN and CDR2 SVGIG (reference sequence). The CDR3 has 12 residues. Trimming took 4 bases from V and 5 from J, leaving 11 bases between them. CDR3: CAWKMDRYGYTF. Written as DNA, the CDR3 is TGTGCCTGGAAAATGGACAGATATGGCTACACCTTC.

The count of this clone is one. This chain uses TRBV7-9 with TRBJ2-5; D remains ambiguous. V dropped 5 bases and J dropped 2 bases, with 6 bases sitting between them. Germline V lookup: CDR1 SEHNR, CDR2 FQNEAQ (reference sequence). This CDR3 is built from 12 residues. CDR3 bases: TGTGCCAGCAGCACGAGTCAAGAGACCCAGTACTTC. It codes for CASSTSQETQYF.

The chain has TRBV5-5 and TRBJ2-5; 9 bases map to TRBD1. This CDR3 has 14 residues. CDR1 SGHKS and CDR2 YYEKEE come from the germline V gene (reference sequence). After removal of 6 bases from V and 3 bases from J, the junction contained 6 bases not matched to a gene. The CDR3 DNA sequence: TGTGCCAGCATCCTTAGACAGGGGGAAGAGACCCAGTACTTC. Translation: CASILRQGEETQYF.

The CDR3 coding sequence is TGTGCCAGCAGCTTCGACAGGGGGCTTGGTGGCTACACCTTC. Its protein is CASSFDRGLGGYTF. This chain uses TRBV3-1 (or the pseudogene TRBV3-2) with TRBJ1-2; 10 positions agree with TRBD1. CDR1 and CDR2 from the germline V gene are LGHDT and YNNKEL (reference sequence). The CDR3 loop spans 14 amino acids. With V trimmed by 5 bases and J by 7 bases, 7 bases remained unmatched.

The chain combines TRBV27 with TRBJ2-1; 10 positions agree with TRBD2. The ends lost 1 base at V and 6 bases at J; junction bases unmatched: 12. The CDR3 is made up of 18 amino acids. Germline V gives CDR1 MNHEY, CDR2 SMNVEV (reference sequence). CDR3 amino acids: CASSLYGGSGGAVNEQFF. The CDR3 DNA reads as TGTGCCAGCAGTTTATACGGCGGGAGCGGGGGGGCCGTCAATGAGCAGTTCTTC.

This chain links TRBV9 with TRBJ1-3, with a tentative D call TRBD1 (5 bases). Trimming pared 4 bases from V and 2 bases from J, leaving 16 bases between. The CDR3 length is 16 residues. CDR1 is SGDLS and CDR2 is YYNGEE in the germline V gene. The CDR3 loop reads CASSPLDTSPGNTIYF. The DNA for the CDR3 is TGTGCCAGCAGCCCCCTGGACACAAGTCCTGGAAACACCATATATTTT.

The chain combines TRBV12-5 with TRBJ2-3; TRBD2 aligns across 16 bases. The CDR3 loop spans 23 amino acids. From germline, CDR1 is LGHNT and CDR2 FRNRAP. V lost 1 base, J lost 0 bases, and 16 bases stayed unmatched. The CDR3 here is CASGLACPPTGLAGGRSTDTQYF. CDR3 sequence (DNA): TGTGCTAGTGGTTTGGCTTGCCCGCCTACGGGACTAGCGGGGGGGCGGAGCACAGATACGCAGTATTTT.

The chain uses TRBV28 and TRBJ1-2; 10 positions match TRBD1. Unmatched junction bases numbered 6, after V lost 3 bases and J lost 2 bases. Per the germline V gene, CDR1 is MDHEN and CDR2 is SYDVKM. The CDR3 loop spans 16 amino acids. The CDR3 DNA reads TGTGCCAGCAGTTTCGGGGGACAGGGGATAAACTATGGCTACACCTTC. Translating gives CASSFGGQGINYGYTF.

The gene calls are TRBV6-5 and TRBJ2-3, with D perhaps matching TRBD2 (5 bases). The V and J ends lost 2 bases and 6 bases respectively, with 12 bases between them. The CDR3 is 14 residues long. Germline V gene sequence: CDR1 MNHEY, CDR2 SVGAGI. The CDR3 protein is CASSYREVRDTQYF. The CDR3 DNA follows: TGTGCCAGCAGTTACCGGGAAGTCCGGGATACGCAGTATTTT.

The chain's CDR3 is CASSEGGLLVYGYTF. CDR3 sequence (DNA): TGTGCCAGCAGCGAAGGGGGTCTCCTAGTCTATGGCTACACCTTC. This rearrangement joins TRBV11-2 to TRBJ1-2; perhaps TRBD1 as D (6 bases). The CDR3 runs 15 residues. The germline V and J ends were trimmed by 5 bases and 4 bases, with 17 bases remaining between them. Germline CDR1 and CDR2: SGHAT and FQNNGV.

This sequence joins TRBV6-4 and TRBJ1-2; TRBD1 is a possible D gene (6 bases). This CDR3 spans 13 amino acids. Trimming left V 6 bases short and J 3 bases short, with 11 bases between. CDR1 and CDR2 (germline): MRHNA, SNTAGT. CDR3 nucleotides: TGTGCCAGCAGACCGGGGACACACTATGGCTACACCTTC. Protein sequence: CASRPGTHYGYTF.

The rearrangement joins TRBV18 to TRBJ1-5; D is ambiguous. The CDR3 extends over 15 amino acids. Trimming stripped 3 bases from V and 4 bases from J, with 13 bases between. Germline V gene data show CDR1 as KGHSH and CDR2 as LQKENI. CDR3 region: CASSPSSRRNQPQHF. CDR3 coding DNA: TGTGCCAGCTCACCGAGCTCCAGGAGGAATCAGCCCCAGCATTTT.

The chain carries TRBV29-1 and TRBJ1-1; D is undetermined. There are 14 residues in the CDR3. Germline lookup yields CDR1 SQVTM and CDR2 ANQGSEA. Trimming removed 5 bases from V and 0 bases from J, with 13 bases in between. The CDR3 sequence: CSVQAEIMNTEAFF. The CDR3 nucleotides are TGCAGCGTTCAGGCAGAGATTATGAACACTGAAGCTTTCTTT. The complete variable domain, with remaining parts taken from reference TRBV29-1 and TRBJ1-1, reads SAVISQKPSRDICQRGTSLTIQCQVDSQVTMMFWYRQQPGQSLTLIATANQGSEATYESGFVIDKFPISRPNLTFSTLTVSNMSPEDSSIYLCSVQAEIMNTEAFFGQGTRLTVV.

The V gene is TRBV12-3 or TRBV12-4, the J gene TRBJ1-6, with D perhaps TRBD1 (5 bases). CDR3 length: 13 residues. The ends were cut back, 7 bases at V and 8 bases at J, with 12 bases in the middle. This CDR3 reads CASNYMTDSPLHF. The CDR3 nucleotides are TGTGCCAGCAATTATATGACAGATTCACCCCTCCACTTT.

The chain joins TRBV2 to TRBJ1-2, with 9 bases that match TRBD1. CDR1 SNHLY and CDR2 FYNNEI come from the germline V gene. The CDR3 has 12 amino acids. V lost 5 bases to trimming and J lost 6 bases; unmatched junction nucleotides: 1. The CDR3 DNA reads TGTGCCAGCAGTCGGACAGGGGATGGCTACACCTTC. Translation gives CASSRTGDGYTF.

The CDR3 DNA reads TGTGCCAGCTCACCGGGACTAGTTTCGGAGACCCAGTACTTC. Translated: CASSPGLVSETQYF. The gene calls are TRBV18 and TRBJ2-5, with 8 bases fitting TRBD2. Unmatched junction bases numbered 5, after V lost 3 bases and J lost 5 bases. The germline V gene has CDR1 KGHSH and CDR2 LQKENI. The CDR3 runs 14 residues.

This clone was recorded a few times. The rearrangement joins TRBV2 to TRBJ2-1, with a weak D call TRBD2 (6 bases). The V gene's germline CDR1 is SNHLY and CDR2 FYNNEI. This CDR3 contains 15 residues. Between the trimmed V and J ends, which lost 2 bases and 7 bases, there was a span of 15 bases. The CDR3 DNA reads TGTGCCAGCAGTGAAAGGTGGGGGGTAGGGAATGAGCAGTTCTTC. Translation gives CASSERWGVGNEQFF.

This clone came up once. The chain joins TRBV3-1 (or the pseudogene TRBV3-2) to TRBJ1-6; D ambiguous. The V gene lost 1 base and the J gene lost 4 bases, with 14 bases spanning the gap. Germline assignment: CDR1 LGHDT and CDR2 YNNKEL (reference sequence). This CDR3 has 17 residues. The CDR3 is CASSQGIPGGYNSPLHF. The CDR3 region has the DNA TGTGCCAGCAGCCAAGGTATTCCGGGAGGGTATAATTCACCCCTCCACTTT.

The chain couples TRBV7-2 to TRBJ1-2; 7 bases are a match to TRBD1. This CDR3 has 19 amino acids. Germline loops: CDR1 SGHTA, CDR2 FQGNSA. The V gene end was trimmed by 4 bases and the J gene end by 3 bases; junction bases not matched to a gene: 20. The CDR3: CASSSSLRDSLEWYYGYTF. In nucleotides, the CDR3 is TGTGCCAGCAGCTCCTCCCTCCGGGACAGCCTGGAGTGGTACTATGGCTACACCTTC.

This clone was counted only a few times. The V call is TRBV30, the J call TRBJ1-6, with 7 bases that match TRBD1. Germline V gene lookup returns CDR1 GTSNPN and CDR2 SVGIG (reference sequence). The ends lost 2 bases at V and 5 bases at J; junction bases unmatched: 3. The CDR3 contains 14 residues. The CDR3 sequence is CAWSRDSNNSPLHF. The CDR3 nucleotides are TGTGCCTGGAGTCGGGACAGCAATAATTCACCCCTCCACTTT.

The V gene is TRBV19, the J gene TRBJ2-3; 11 nucleotides line up with TRBD2. This CDR3 has 14 residues. From germline, CDR1 is LNHDA and CDR2 SQIVND (reference sequence). Trimming at V came to 5 bases and at J to 7 bases, leaving 5 bases not matched to a gene. The CDR3 here is CASSLAGGPNTQYF. The CDR3 DNA sequence: TGTGCCAGTAGTTTAGCGGGGGGGCCGAATACGCAGTATTTT. Drawing the rest from reference TRBV19 and TRBJ2-3, the complete variable domain is DGGITQSPKYLFRKEGQNVTLSCEQNLNHDAMYWYRQDPGQGLRLIYYSQIVNDFQKGDIAEGYSVSREKKESFPLTVTSAQKNPTAFYLCASSLAGGPNTQYFGPGTRLTVL.

The rearrangement uses TRBV9 and TRBJ1-3; the D gene is possibly TRBD1 (5 bases). This CDR3 region has 14 residues. Between the trimmed V and J ends, which lost 3 bases and 2 bases, there was a span of 9 bases. Germline CDR1 SGDLS, CDR2 YYNGEE. The CDR3 loop is CASSAPGTGNTIYF. In DNA, the CDR3 is TGTGCCAGCAGCGCTCCAGGGACTGGAAACACCATATATTTT.

This clone was seen once. The chain carries TRBV5-1 and TRBJ1-4; D remains unclear. CDR3 length: 15 amino acids. Germline CDR1 is SGHRS and CDR2 is YFSETQ. The V and J ends lost 0 bases and 5 bases respectively, with 11 bases between them. CDR3 residues: CASSLDLTRNEKLFF. The CDR3 DNA is TGCGCCAGCAGCTTGGACCTGACTAGAAATGAAAAACTGTTTTTT.

This chain uses TRBV28 with TRBJ2-7, with 9 bases fitting TRBD1. The length of the CDR3 is 14 residues. Unmatched junction bases numbered 8, after V lost 5 bases and J lost 6 bases. Germline V lookup: CDR1 MDHEN, CDR2 SYDVKM. The CDR3 sequence is CASSARDRVSEQYF. CDR3 sequence (DNA): TGTGCCAGCAGTGCCCGGGACAGGGTGAGCGAGCAGTACTTC.

V gene TRBV19 combines with J gene TRBJ1-4; 9 nucleotides line up with TRBD1. The CDR3 contains 14 residues. The V and J ends lost 5 bases and 7 bases, in that order; junction bases with no gene match: 5. Germline CDR1 reads LNHDA; CDR2 reads SQIVND (reference sequence). The CDR3 here is CASSYRGQIEKLFF. CDR3 sequence (DNA): TGTGCCAGTAGTTACAGGGGGCAGATTGAAAAACTGTTTTTT.